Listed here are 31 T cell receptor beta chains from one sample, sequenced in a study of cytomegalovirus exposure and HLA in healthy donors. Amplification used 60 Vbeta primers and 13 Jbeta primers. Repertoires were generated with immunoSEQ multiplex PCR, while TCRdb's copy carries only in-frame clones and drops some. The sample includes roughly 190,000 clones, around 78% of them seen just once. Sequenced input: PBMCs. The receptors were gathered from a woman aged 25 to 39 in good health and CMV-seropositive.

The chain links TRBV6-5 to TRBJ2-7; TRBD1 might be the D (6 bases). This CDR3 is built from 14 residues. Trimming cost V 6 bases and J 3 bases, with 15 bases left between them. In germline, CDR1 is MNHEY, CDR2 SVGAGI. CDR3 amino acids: CASRPQGISYEQYF. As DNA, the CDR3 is TGTGCCAGCAGACCACAGGGAATTAGCTACGAGCAGTACTTC.

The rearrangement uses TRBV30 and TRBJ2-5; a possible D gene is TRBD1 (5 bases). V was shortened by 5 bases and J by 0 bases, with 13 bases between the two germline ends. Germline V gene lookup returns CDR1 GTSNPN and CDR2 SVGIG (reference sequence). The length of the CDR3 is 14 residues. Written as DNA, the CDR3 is TGTGCCTGGGGTCCCCAGGGCTACCAAGAGACCCAGTACTTC. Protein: CAWGPQGYQETQYF.

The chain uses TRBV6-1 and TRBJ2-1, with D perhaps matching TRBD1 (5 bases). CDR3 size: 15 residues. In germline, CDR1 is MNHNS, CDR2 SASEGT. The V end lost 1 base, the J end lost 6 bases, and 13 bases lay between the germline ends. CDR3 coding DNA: TGTGCCAGCAGTGAAGACCGACAGATAAGCAATGAGCAGTTCTTC. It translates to CASSEDRQISNEQFF.

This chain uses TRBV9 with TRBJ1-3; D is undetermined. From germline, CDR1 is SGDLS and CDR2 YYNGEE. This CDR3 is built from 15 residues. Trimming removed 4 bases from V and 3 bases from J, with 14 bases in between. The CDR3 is CASSSTWVDGNTIYF. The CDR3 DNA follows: TGTGCCAGCAGCTCGACATGGGTAGATGGAAACACCATATATTTT.

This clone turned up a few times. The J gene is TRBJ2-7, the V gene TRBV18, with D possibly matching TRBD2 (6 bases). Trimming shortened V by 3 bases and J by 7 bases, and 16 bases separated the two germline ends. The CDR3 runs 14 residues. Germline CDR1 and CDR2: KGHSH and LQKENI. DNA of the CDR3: TGTGCCAGCTCACCCTCGGGGGTCATGTGGGAGCAGTACTTC. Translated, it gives CASSPSGVMWEQYF.

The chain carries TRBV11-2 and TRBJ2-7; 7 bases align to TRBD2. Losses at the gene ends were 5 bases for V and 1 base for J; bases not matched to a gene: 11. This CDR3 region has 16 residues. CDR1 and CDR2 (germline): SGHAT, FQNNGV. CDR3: CASSLTGGRPSYEQYF. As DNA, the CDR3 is TGTGCCAGCAGCCTGACCGGGGGGAGGCCTTCCTACGAGCAGTACTTC.

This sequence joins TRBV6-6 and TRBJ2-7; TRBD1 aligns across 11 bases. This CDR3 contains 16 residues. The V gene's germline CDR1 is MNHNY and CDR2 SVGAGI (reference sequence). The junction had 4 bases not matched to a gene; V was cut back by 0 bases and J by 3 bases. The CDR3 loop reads CASSYSGQGANYEQYF. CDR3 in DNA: TGTGCCAGCAGTTACTCTGGACAGGGGGCTAACTACGAGCAGTACTTC.

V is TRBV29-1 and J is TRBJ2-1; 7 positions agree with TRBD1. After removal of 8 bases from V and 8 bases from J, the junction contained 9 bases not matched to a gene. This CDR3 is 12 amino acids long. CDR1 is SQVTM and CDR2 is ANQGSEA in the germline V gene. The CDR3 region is CSIRGQFDEQFF. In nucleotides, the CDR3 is TGCAGCATCCGGGGACAGTTCGATGAGCAGTTCTTC.

In nucleotides, the CDR3 is TGCAGCGTCCGGCCTAGCGGGGGTGATACGCAGTATTTT. Translated: CSVRPSGGDTQYF. The V call is TRBV29-1, the J call TRBJ2-3; 10 bases map to TRBD2. The trim removed 6 bases at V and 6 bases at J, leaving 6 bases unmatched. The CDR3 has 13 residues. Germline lookup yields CDR1 SQVTM and CDR2 ANQGSEA.

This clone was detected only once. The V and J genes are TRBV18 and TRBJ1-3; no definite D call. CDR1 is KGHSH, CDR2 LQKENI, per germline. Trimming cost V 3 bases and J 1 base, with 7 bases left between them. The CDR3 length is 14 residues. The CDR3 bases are TGTGCCAGCTCACCCTGGGAGTCTGGAAACACCATATATTTT. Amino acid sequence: CASSPWESGNTIYF.

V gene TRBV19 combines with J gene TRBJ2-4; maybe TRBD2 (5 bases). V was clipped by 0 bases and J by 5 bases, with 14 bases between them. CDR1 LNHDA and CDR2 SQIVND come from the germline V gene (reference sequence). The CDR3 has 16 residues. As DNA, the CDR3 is TGTGCCAGTAGTATAGATAGTATGGTGGGAGAAAACATTCAGTACTTC. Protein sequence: CASSIDSMVGENIQYF.

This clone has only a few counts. For the CDR3, the DNA is TGTGCCAGCAGCCAAGTTCCGGGAGGGCCTCGGACAGATACGCAGTATTTT. Translation: CASSQVPGGPRTDTQYF. This rearrangement joins TRBV4-2 to TRBJ2-3; 8 nucleotides match TRBD2. The CDR3 consists of 17 residues. V dropped 1 base and J dropped 3; count of bases not matched to a gene: 9. Germline CDR1 is LGHNA and CDR2 is YNFKEQ.

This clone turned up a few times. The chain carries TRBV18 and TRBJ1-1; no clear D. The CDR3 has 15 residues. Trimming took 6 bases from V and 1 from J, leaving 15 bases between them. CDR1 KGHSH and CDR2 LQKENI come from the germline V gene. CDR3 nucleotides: TGTGCCAGCTCCTTACAGACCGGGGAGAACACTGAAGCTTTCTTT. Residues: CASSLQTGENTEAFF.

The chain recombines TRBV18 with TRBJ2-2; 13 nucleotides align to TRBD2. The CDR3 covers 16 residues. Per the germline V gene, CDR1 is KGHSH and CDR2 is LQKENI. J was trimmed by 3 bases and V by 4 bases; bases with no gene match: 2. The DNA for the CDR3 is TGTGCCAGCTCACGCGGACTAGCGGGAGACACCGGGGAGCTGTTTTTT. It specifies CASSRGLAGDTGELFF.

The CDR3 coding sequence is TGTGCCTGGAGCGGGGTAGGGAACGAGCAGTACTTC. Protein: CAWSGVGNEQYF. This chain uses TRBV30 with TRBJ2-7, with D possibly matching TRBD2 (5 bases). The germline gives CDR1 GTSNPN, CDR2 SVGIG (reference sequence). V lost 3 bases to trimming and J lost 5 bases, with 11 bases between them. This CDR3 comprises 12 residues.

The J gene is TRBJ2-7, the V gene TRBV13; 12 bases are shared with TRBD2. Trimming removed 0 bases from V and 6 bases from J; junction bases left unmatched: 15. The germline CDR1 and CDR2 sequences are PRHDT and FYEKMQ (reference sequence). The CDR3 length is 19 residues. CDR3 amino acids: CASSLGGRLAGASGSEQYF. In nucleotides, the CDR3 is TGTGCCAGCAGCTTAGGGGGGCGACTAGCGGGGGCTTCTGGATCCGAGCAGTACTTC.

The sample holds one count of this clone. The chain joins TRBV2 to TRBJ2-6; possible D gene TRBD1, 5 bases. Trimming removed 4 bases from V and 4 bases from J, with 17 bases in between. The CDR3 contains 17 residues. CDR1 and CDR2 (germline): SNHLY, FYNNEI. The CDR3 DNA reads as TGTGCCAGCAGTGTTCAACCGGCAGGGTTAGGGGCCAACGTCCTGACTTTC. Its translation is CASSVQPAGLGANVLTF.

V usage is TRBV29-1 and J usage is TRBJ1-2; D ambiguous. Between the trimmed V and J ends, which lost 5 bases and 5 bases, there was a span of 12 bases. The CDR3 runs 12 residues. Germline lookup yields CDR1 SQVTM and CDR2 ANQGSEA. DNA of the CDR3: TGCAGCGTTAGCCCGGGAAGATATGGCTACACCTTC. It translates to CSVSPGRYGYTF.

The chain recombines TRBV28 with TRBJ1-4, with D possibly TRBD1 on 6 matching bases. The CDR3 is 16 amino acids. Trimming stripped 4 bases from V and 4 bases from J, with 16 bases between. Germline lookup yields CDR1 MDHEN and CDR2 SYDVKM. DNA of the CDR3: TGTGCCAGCAGTTGGGGACACCGCTCACTTAATGAAAAACTGTTTTTT. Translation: CASSWGHRSLNEKLFF.

CDR3 in DNA: TGTGCCAGCAGCCCCGCGGGGGGGAACACTGAAGCTTTCTTT. It encodes CASSPAGGNTEAFF. The V call is TRBV7-9, the J call TRBJ1-1, with D possibly being TRBD1 (5 bases). The CDR3 runs 14 residues. Germline loops: CDR1 SEHNR, CDR2 FQNEAQ (reference sequence). Trimming left V 5 bases short and J 1 base short, with 11 bases between. The whole variable domain, remainder taken from reference TRBV7-9 and TRBJ1-1, is DTGVSQNPRHKITKRGQNVTFRCDPISEHNRLYWYRQTLGQGPEFLTYFQNEAQLEKSRLLSDRFSAERPKGSFSTLEIQRTEQGDSAMYLCASSPAGGNTEAFFGQGTRLTVV.

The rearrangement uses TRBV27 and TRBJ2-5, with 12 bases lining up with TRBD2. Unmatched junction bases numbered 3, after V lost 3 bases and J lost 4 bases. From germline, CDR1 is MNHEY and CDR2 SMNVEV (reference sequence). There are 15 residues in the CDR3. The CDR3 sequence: CASSLKGLAGETQYF. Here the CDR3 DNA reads TGTGCCAGCAGTTTGAAGGGACTAGCGGGAGAGACCCAGTACTTC.

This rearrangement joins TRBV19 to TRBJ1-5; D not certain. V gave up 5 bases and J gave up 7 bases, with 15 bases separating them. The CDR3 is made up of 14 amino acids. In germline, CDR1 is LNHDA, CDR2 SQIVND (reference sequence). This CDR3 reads CASSGLGGRQPQHF. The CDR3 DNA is TGTGCCAGTAGTGGGCTCGGAGGGAGACAGCCCCAGCATTTT.

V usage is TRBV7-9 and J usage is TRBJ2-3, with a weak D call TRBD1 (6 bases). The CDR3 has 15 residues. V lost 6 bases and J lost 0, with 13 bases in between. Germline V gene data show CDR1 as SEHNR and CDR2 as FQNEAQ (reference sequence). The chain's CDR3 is CASRSRGPSTDTQYF. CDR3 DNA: TGTGCCAGCAGATCCAGGGGTCCTAGCACAGATACGCAGTATTTT.

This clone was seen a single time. The CDR3 DNA reads as TGTGCCAGCAGCCTTAGCACAGATACGCAGTATTTT. This gives the protein CASSLSTDTQYF. The chain links TRBV28 to TRBJ2-3, with D unclear. The V gene's germline CDR1 is MDHEN and CDR2 SYDVKM. V was clipped by 6 bases and J by 0 bases, with 4 bases between them. This CDR3 has 12 residues.

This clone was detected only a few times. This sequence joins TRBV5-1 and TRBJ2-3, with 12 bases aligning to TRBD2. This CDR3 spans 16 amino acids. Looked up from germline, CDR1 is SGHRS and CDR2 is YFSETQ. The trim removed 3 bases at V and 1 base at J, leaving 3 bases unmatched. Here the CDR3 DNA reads TGCGCCAGCAGCTCCCGGACTAGCGGGGGCACAGATACGCAGTATTTT. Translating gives CASSSRTSGGTDTQYF.

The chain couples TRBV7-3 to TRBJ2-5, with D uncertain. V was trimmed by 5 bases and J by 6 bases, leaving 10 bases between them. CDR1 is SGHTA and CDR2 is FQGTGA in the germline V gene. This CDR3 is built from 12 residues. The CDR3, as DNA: TGTGCCAGCAGCCCCGACATGCAGACCCAGTACTTC. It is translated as CASSPDMQTQYF.

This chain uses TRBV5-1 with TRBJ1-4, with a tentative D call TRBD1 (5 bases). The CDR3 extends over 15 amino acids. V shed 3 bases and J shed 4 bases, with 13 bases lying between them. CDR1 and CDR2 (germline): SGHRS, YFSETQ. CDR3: CASSSSVGGNEKLFF. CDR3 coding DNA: TGCGCCAGCAGCTCGTCGGTGGGGGGTAATGAAAAACTGTTTTTT. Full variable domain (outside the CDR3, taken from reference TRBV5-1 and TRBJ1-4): KAGVTQTPRYLIKTRGQQVTLSCSPISGHRSVSWYQQTPGQGLQFLFEYFSETQRNKGNFPGRFSGRQFSNSRSEMNVSTLELGDSALYLCASSSSVGGNEKLFFGSGTQLSVL.

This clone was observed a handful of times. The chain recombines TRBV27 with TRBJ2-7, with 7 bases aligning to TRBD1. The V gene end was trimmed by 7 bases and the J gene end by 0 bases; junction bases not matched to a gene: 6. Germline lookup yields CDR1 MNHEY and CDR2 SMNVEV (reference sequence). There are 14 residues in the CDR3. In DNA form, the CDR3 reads TGTGCCAGCACCCCGGACAGGTTCTCCTACGAGCAGTACTTC. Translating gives CASTPDRFSYEQYF.

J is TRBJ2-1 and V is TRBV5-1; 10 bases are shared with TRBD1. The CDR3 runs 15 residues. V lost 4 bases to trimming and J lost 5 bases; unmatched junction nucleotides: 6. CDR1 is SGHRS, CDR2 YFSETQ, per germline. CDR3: CASSDDRGLHNEQFF. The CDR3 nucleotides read TGCGCCAGCAGCGATGACAGGGGGCTTCACAATGAGCAGTTCTTC.

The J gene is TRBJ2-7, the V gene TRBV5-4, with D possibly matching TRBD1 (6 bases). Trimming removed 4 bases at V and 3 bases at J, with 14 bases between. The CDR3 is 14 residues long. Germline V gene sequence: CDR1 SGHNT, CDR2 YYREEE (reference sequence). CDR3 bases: TGTGCCAGCAGCCGGGACACTGGAAACTACGAGCAGTACTTC. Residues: CASSRDTGNYEQYF.

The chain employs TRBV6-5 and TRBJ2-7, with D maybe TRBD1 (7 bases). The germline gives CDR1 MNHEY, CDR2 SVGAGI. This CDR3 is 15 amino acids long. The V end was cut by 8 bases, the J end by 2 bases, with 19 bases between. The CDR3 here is CASAGGYGKAYEQYF. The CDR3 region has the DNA TGTGCCAGCGCAGGGGGGTATGGCAAAGCCTACGAGCAGTACTTC.